These T cell receptor beta chains were read from a single sample in a study of T cells in Graves' hyperthyroidism and ophthalmopathy. TCRdb itself ran the multiplex PCR reads through MiXCR, one entry per CDR3 protein. The data contain about 520,000 distinct CDR3 sequences, under 25% of them singletons. The sequenced material came from blood. Receptor source: a man younger than 35 with Graves' hyperthyroidism. Both conserved end residues are trimmed from each CDR3.

j_call	v_call	cdr3_aa
TRBJ1-1	TRBV6-2/TRBV6-3	ASSYFRSNTEAF
TRBJ1-1	TRBV28	ASKFGDRGFAEAF
TRBJ2-7	TRBV6-1	ASSERAGEPYEQY
TRBJ2-7	TRBV19	ASSIDTDNYEQY
TRBJ1-1	TRBV15	ATSRGEGMGNTEAF
TRBJ1-2	TRBV12-5	ASGLYGTPHGYT
TRBJ2-7	TRBV13	ASSLDPIYEQY
TRBJ1-1	TRBV6-5	ASSYHPPRTNTEAF
TRBJ2-7	TRBV12-3/TRBV12-4	ASSLAGVPSEQY
TRBJ2-5	TRBV2	ASTGTSGETQY
TRBJ2-7	TRBV20-1	SARDPRHEQY
TRBJ1-2	TRBV6-2/TRBV6-3	ASTHRGAVVDGYT
TRBJ2-2	TRBV25-1	ASSELTGELF
TRBJ1-2	TRBV9	ASSSRAGDGYGYT
TRBJ1-1	TRBV6-1	ASSRRGEGNTEAF
TRBJ1-2	TRBV20-1	SALRTVRGYT
TRBJ2-7	TRBV27	ASSPPPYEQY
TRBJ2-5	TRBV18	ASSLVMRGGETQY
TRBJ2-5	TRBV2	ASRGELAGETQY
TRBJ1-1	TRBV7-9	ASSLQGSDTEAF
TRBJ1-3	TRBV29-1	SVSHTGNTIY
TRBJ2-5	TRBV10-2	ASSVGASGGVKETQY
TRBJ2-7	TRBV5-1	ASSLIPTKNEQY
TRBJ1-2	TRBV9	ASSVDLTGRYYGYT
TRBJ2-7	TRBV28	ASRPRLAGDYEQY
TRBJ1-6	TRBV11-2	ASSLDRKVNSPLH
TRBJ2-4	TRBV12-3/TRBV12-4	ASSLVGGQNIQY
TRBJ2-5	TRBV27	VSSWGRGQETQY
TRBJ1-5	TRBV19	ASSIVGGQNNQPQH
TRBJ2-7	TRBV7-8	ASSRRDRHSYEQY
TRBJ1-1	TRBV6-1	ASPGHTEAF
TRBJ1-2	TRBV30	AWRAVRYT
TRBJ2-7	TRBV11-2	ASSPSGPDYEQY
TRBJ1-5	TRBV28	ASSLRGIDQPQH
TRBJ1-5	TRBV20-1	SATTGTPFSNQPQH
TRBJ1-1	TRBV6-1	ASSARYYTEAF
TRBJ1-1	TRBV28	ASRHPGQREAF
TRBJ2-7	TRBV4-1	ASSFRLAEVYEQY
TRBJ2-7	TRBV20-1	SAAEGYEQY
TRBJ2-4	TRBV19	ASSNPDSLAKNIQY
TRBJ2-5	TRBV15	ATSRDWVDQGQY
TRBJ2-7	TRBV11-1	ASSLVRGNEQY
TRBJ2-2	TRBV2	ASSVGRMNTGELF
TRBJ2-7	TRBV12-3/TRBV12-4	ASSPTRAGEQY
TRBJ2-2	TRBV12-3/TRBV12-4	ASSRQGSGELF
TRBJ2-5	TRBV5-1	ASSWDTRTLGETQY
TRBJ1-1	TRBV28	ASSRDGEMNTEAF
TRBJ2-7	TRBV6-5	ASSSRPKPNSYEQY
TRBJ1-1	TRBV28	ASSSPLEAF
TRBJ1-5	TRBV4-1	ASSQGVEDLVNQPQH
TRBJ2-5	TRBV7-9	ASSLGGYEETQY
TRBJ1-1	TRBV5-1	ASNPPGQNTEAF
TRBJ1-1	TRBV2	ASSSWTGSLMNTEAF
TRBJ2-2	TRBV6-5	ASSYGHRSSTGELF